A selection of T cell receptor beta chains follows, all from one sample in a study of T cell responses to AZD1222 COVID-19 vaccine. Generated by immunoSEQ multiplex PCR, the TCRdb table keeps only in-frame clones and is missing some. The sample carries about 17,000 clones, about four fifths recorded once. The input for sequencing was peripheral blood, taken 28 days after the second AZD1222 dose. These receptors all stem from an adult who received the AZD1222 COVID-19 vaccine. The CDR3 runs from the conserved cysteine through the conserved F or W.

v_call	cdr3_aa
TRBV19	CASSMTAGNTIYF
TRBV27	CASSRGFTDTQYF
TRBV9	CASSAGTGGVNQPQHF
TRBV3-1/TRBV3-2	CASSLPYGAGADGELFF
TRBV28	CASSLTGETGELFF
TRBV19	CASTRGTYNSPLHF
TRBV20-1	CSASLTVTGELFF
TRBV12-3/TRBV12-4	CASSFGPNEQFF
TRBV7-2	CASSPPNYGYTF
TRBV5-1	CASTPGGGGDTQYF
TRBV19	CATLLGDEAFF
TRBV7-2	CASSLAVANEQYF
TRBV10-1	CASNHYNSPLHF
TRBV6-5	CASVNSLNTGELFF
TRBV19	CASTTGTGVSTNEKLFF
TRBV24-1	CATEGGSTDTQYF
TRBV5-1	CASSLGGTSGTLTDTQYF
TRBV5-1	CASRLENTEAFF
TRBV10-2	CASSEWTNAYNEQFF
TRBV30	CALTPGNYGYTF
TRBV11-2	CASSPGLAEQETQYF
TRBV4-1	CASSRGPEVDQPQHF
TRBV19	CASFRLARYLLDEQYF
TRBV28	CASSPTGGLSEQYF
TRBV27	CASNRQGPNTEAFF
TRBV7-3	CASSHTNSDTQYF
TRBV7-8	CASSLFSGGSSTDTQYF
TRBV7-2	CASSGEGTRRNEQFF
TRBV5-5	CASNRGMNTEAFF
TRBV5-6	CASSRQDEIIYGYTF
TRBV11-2	CASSLLRGGNEQFF
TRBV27	CASKGQSITDTQYF